Detailed here is one T cell receptor beta chain. What it binds is not known. Here immunoSEQ multiplex PCR was the method, and the copy in TCRdb shows in-frame clones only, minus some. The table shows 90,000 or so clones, with approximately 86% occurring only once. The data belong to a study of radiotherapy plus CTLA-4 blockade in lung cancer. Whole-study findings and limits: Early blood T cell clone dynamics reportedly forecast response best, with interferon-beta.

With V trimmed by 7 bases and J by 10 bases, 20 bases remained unmatched. The CDR3 length is 18 residues. CDR1 and CDR2 from the germline V gene are SNHLY and FYNNEI. Specimen: peripheral blood, collected from a patient treated with radiotherapy plus ipilimumab. This TCR was recovered from a human donor with non-small cell lung cancer who had a partial response to radiotherapy plus ipilimumab. The chain carries TRBV2 and TRBJ2-1, with TRBD2 matching over 12 bases. CDR3 DNA sequence: TGTGCCAGCACCCTCTCTCGGTTCCGGGGACTAGCGGGTATAGAGCAGTTCTTC. Residues: CASTLSRFRGLAGIEQFF.